These 23 T cell receptor beta chains were all obtained from the same sample, sequenced in a study of cytomegalovirus exposure and HLA in healthy donors. The PCR was carried out with 60 Vbeta primers and 13 Jbeta primers. Sequencing used immunoSEQ multiplex PCR; TCRdb keeps in-frame clones, though not all of them. This repertoire includes some 150,000 clones. The sample was PBMCs. Receptors were obtained from a middle-aged man in good health and CMV-seronegative.

The chain carries TRBV18 and TRBJ2-1, with a possible D match to TRBD2 (7 bases). V lost 1 base and J 11 bases, leaving 18 bases between the germline ends. This CDR3 region has 15 residues. From germline, CDR1 is KGHSH and CDR2 LQKENI. The CDR3 region has the DNA TGTGCCAGCTCACCACTGGGCGGGGGCCCTAAAAAGCAGTTCTTC. The encoded protein is CASSPLGGGPKKQFF.

The chain is built from TRBV7-2 and TRBJ2-1; 11 nucleotides agree with TRBD2. V lost 5 bases, J lost 7 bases, and 7 bases stayed unmatched. The germline V gene has CDR1 SGHTA and CDR2 FQGNSA. The CDR3 is 15 residues long. CDR3 in DNA: TGTGCCAGCAGCATTAGCGGGGGGGCATTAAATGAGCAGTTCTTC. Translating it yields CASSISGGALNEQFF.

This chain joins TRBV27 and TRBJ2-7; 9 bases fit TRBD1. The V gene's germline CDR1 is MNHEY and CDR2 SMNVEV (reference sequence). J gave up 4 bases and V 5 bases, and 9 bases lay outside the gene matches. This CDR3 has 15 amino acids. In nucleotides, the CDR3 is TGTGCCAGCAGTCCTTACAGGGGGCGAACATACGAGCAGTACTTC. Translation: CASSPYRGRTYEQYF.

The CDR3 is CASSPKYHNQPQHF. CDR3 DNA: TGTGCCAGCAGTCCTAAATACCATAATCAGCCCCAGCATTTT. The chain is built from TRBV6-5 and TRBJ1-5; D is unresolved. V lost 5 bases and J 4 bases, leaving 12 bases between the germline ends. This CDR3 is 14 amino acids long. Germline V gene lookup returns CDR1 MNHEY and CDR2 SVGAGI.

The chain links TRBV15 to TRBJ1-1; D may be TRBD1 (5 bases). V lost 4 bases, J lost 3 bases, and 24 bases lay in between. The CDR3 spans 18 residues. Germline V gives CDR1 LNHNV, CDR2 YYDKDF (reference sequence). CDR3 sequence (DNA): TGTGCCACCAGCACTTCTCTTACGAGGTTAATAGGGGACACTGAAGCTTTCTTT. Its protein is CATSTSLTRLIGDTEAFF.

The rearrangement links TRBV5-5 to TRBJ1-1; 8 bases map to TRBD1. The V segment lost 3 bases and the J segment 4 bases; nucleotides outside the gene matches: 8. The CDR3 sequence is 15 residues long. Germline V gene sequence: CDR1 SGHKS, CDR2 YYEKEE (reference sequence). For the CDR3, the DNA is TGTGCCAGCAGCTCACAGGGGGTCTTGGGCACTGAAGCTTTCTTT. This codes for CASSSQGVLGTEAFF.

V is TRBV6-4 and J is TRBJ2-3, with D maybe TRBD1 (6 bases). V lost 3 bases and J 2 bases, leaving 9 bases between the germline ends. CDR1 is MRHNA and CDR2 is SNTAGT in the germline V gene. There are 14 residues in the CDR3. DNA for the CDR3: TGTGCCAGCAGTGAAGGGACACACACAGATACGCAGTATTTT. Amino acids: CASSEGTHTDTQYF.

The chain uses TRBV28 and TRBJ1-2; D remains ambiguous. Germline CDR1 MDHEN, CDR2 SYDVKM. V was trimmed by 3 bases and J by 0 bases, leaving 8 bases between them. The CDR3 is made up of 14 amino acids. CDR3 loop: CASSFRSANYGYTF. Here the CDR3 DNA reads TGTGCCAGCAGTTTCCGTAGCGCTAACTATGGCTACACCTTC.

V usage is TRBV7-8 and J usage is TRBJ2-3; the match to TRBD2 covers 12 bases. CDR1 and CDR2 (germline): SGHVS, FQNEAQ. With V trimmed by 1 base and J by 1 base, 6 bases remained unmatched. The CDR3 consists of 18 residues. DNA for the CDR3: TGTGCCAGCAGCTTAGGCACTAGCGGGGGGCCCCGCACAGATACGCAGTATTTT. It specifies CASSLGTSGGPRTDTQYF.

The gene calls are TRBV6-1 and TRBJ1-5; 8 positions agree with TRBD1. With 6 bases clipped from V and 2 bases from J, the junction kept 6 bases outside the gene matches. CDR3 length: 15 residues. The germline V gene has CDR1 MNHNS and CDR2 SASEGT. CDR3 in amino acids: CASRTGELGNQPQHF. CDR3 nucleotide sequence: TGTGCCAGCAGGACAGGGGAGTTGGGCAATCAGCCCCAGCATTTT.

V and J are TRBV5-8 and TRBJ1-2; tentatively, D is TRBD1 (5 bases). The CDR3 has 11 residues. Germline CDR1 reads SGHTS; CDR2 reads YDEGEE. V lost 5 bases and J 8 bases, leaving 10 bases between the germline ends. CDR3 sequence: CASRYDSGYTF. The DNA for the CDR3 is TGTGCCAGCAGATACGACAGCGGCTACACCTTC.

The chain is built from TRBV4-3 and TRBJ2-5; D is ambiguous. The V gene's germline CDR1 is LGHNA and CDR2 YSLEER. This CDR3 is built from 13 residues. Between the trimmed V and J ends, which lost 1 base and 2 bases, there was a span of 5 bases. CDR3 in amino acids: CASSQVLQETQYF. CDR3 DNA: TGCGCCAGCAGCCAAGTCCTGCAAGAGACCCAGTACTTC.

The chain is built from TRBV29-1 and TRBJ2-5; D not resolved. Deletions cut 0 bases from V and 8 bases from J, with 7 bases between. The CDR3 consists of 11 residues. Germline V gene sequence: CDR1 SQVTM, CDR2 ANQGSEA. The CDR3 loop is CSVEDLETQYF. CDR3 sequence (DNA): TGCAGCGTTGAAGATCTAGAAACCCAGTACTTC.

This sequence joins TRBV4-1 and TRBJ2-2, with 7 nucleotides matching TRBD2. CDR1 is MGHRA, CDR2 YSYEKL, per germline. The CDR3 length is 14 residues. V lost 0 bases, J lost 7 bases, and 2 bases stayed unmatched. CDR3 residues: CASSQEPGGGELFF. The DNA of the CDR3 is TGCGCCAGCAGCCAAGAACCGGGAGGCGGGGAGCTGTTTTTT.

The chain combines TRBV29-1 with TRBJ1-4; maybe TRBD1 (6 bases). This CDR3 is built from 12 residues. Germline-derived CDR1 and CDR2 are SQVTM and ANQGSEA. The V end was cut by 7 bases, the J end by 3 bases, with 9 bases between. In DNA, the CDR3 is TGCAGCGCAGGGGAGTCTAATGAAAAACTGTTTTTT. Translation: CSAGESNEKLFF.

V gene TRBV6-5 combines with J gene TRBJ1-5, with 9 bases aligning to TRBD1. The CDR3 is 15 amino acids. J lost 6 bases, V lost 6 bases, and 9 bases had no gene match. Germline V gives CDR1 MNHEY, CDR2 SVGAGI. CDR3 region: CASSPLQGALQPQHF. DNA of the CDR3: TGTGCCAGCAGCCCCCTACAGGGGGCTCTTCAGCCCCAGCATTTT.

V and J are TRBV13 and TRBJ2-7; the match to TRBD1 covers 7 bases. J lost 4 bases, V lost 5 bases, and 17 bases had no gene match. CDR3 length: 17 amino acids. Germline V gene sequence: CDR1 PRHDT, CDR2 FYEKMQ (reference sequence). The CDR3 DNA sequence: TGTGCCAGCAGCCGAACCTACCGGGACAGTGGAATTTACGAGCAGTACTTC. Translation gives CASSRTYRDSGIYEQYF.

To note about this clone: Within the sample, other DNA sequences also encode this same CDR3. The rearrangement uses TRBV4-2 and TRBJ2-5, with D perhaps matching TRBD1 (5 bases). The length of the CDR3 is 14 residues. Between the trimmed V and J ends, which lost 0 bases and 5 bases, there was a span of 10 bases. CDR1 is LGHNA and CDR2 is YNFKEQ in the germline V gene. CDR3 bases: TGTGCCAGCAGCCAAGATAGGGGCCGGGAGACCCAGTACTTC. Translation gives CASSQDRGRETQYF.

CDR3 nucleotide sequence: TGTGCCAGCAGCTTAAACCCAGCGGGGAAGAGAAATGAGCAGTTCTTC. Translation: CASSLNPAGKRNEQFF. The V and J genes are TRBV7-3 and TRBJ2-1; TRBD2 matches at 7 bases. This CDR3 region has 16 residues. Germline loops: CDR1 SGHTA, CDR2 FQGTGA. J was trimmed by 7 bases and V by 1 base; bases with no gene match: 10.

The rearrangement links TRBV15 to TRBJ2-1; 8 positions agree with TRBD2. Trimming at V came to 9 bases and at J to 8 bases, leaving 18 bases not matched to a gene. The CDR3 contains 16 residues. CDR1 is LNHNV, CDR2 YYDKDF, per germline (reference sequence). CDR3 sequence: CATRGGQGIWFHEQFF. The CDR3 nucleotides read TGTGCCACTCGGGGGGGACAAGGGATATGGTTCCATGAGCAGTTCTTC.

The chain carries TRBV9 and TRBJ2-2, with D uncertain. Germline loops: CDR1 SGDLS, CDR2 YYNGEE. V was pared by 4 bases and J by 3 bases, with 4 bases between. This CDR3 region has 12 residues. The DNA for the CDR3 is TGTGCCAGCAGCCCTTACACCGGGGAGCTGTTTTTT. Translating gives CASSPYTGELFF.

Here the CDR3 DNA reads TGTGCCAGCAGCTTAACCGGACAGGGGTGGGAGGGTTCACCCCTCCACTTT. Protein: CASSLTGQGWEGSPLHF. The V call is TRBV7-3, the J call TRBJ1-6, with 9 bases matching TRBD1. This CDR3 spans 17 amino acids. From germline, CDR1 is SGHTA and CDR2 FQGTGA. With V trimmed by 0 bases and J by 9 bases, 9 bases remained unmatched.

The gene calls are TRBV13 and TRBJ2-5; the match to TRBD1 covers 7 bases. The CDR3 totals 16 residues. After removal of 5 bases from V and 1 base from J, the junction contained 10 bases not matched to a gene. CDR1 is PRHDT, CDR2 FYEKMQ, per germline (reference sequence). CDR3 residues: CASSPRDRGFQETQYF. The CDR3, as DNA: TGTGCCAGCAGCCCCCGGGACAGAGGCTTCCAAGAGACCCAGTACTTC.